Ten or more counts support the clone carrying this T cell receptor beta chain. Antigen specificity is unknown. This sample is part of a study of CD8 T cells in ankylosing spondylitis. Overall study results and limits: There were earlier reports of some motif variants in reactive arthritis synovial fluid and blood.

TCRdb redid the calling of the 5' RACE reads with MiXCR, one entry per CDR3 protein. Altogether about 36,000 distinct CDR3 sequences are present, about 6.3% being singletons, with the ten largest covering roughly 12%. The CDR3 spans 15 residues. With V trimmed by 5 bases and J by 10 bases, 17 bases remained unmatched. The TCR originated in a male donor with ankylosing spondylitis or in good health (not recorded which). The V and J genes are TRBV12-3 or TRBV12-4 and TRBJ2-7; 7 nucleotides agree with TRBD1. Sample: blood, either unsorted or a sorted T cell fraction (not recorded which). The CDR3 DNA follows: TGTGCCAGCAGTCCAGACAGGGCCATACTTCTAGGACAGTACTTC. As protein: CASSPDRAILLGQYF.